One sample yielded the 6 T cell receptor beta chains listed below, sequenced in a study of cytomegalovirus exposure and HLA in healthy donors. PCR used 60 Vbeta primers and 13 Jbeta primers. The data were produced by immunoSEQ multiplex PCR, yet TCRdb's version contains in-frame clones alone and is incomplete. The sample includes about 160,000 clones, less than 80% of them seen just once. The specimen was PBMCs. Source of these receptors: a man aged 35 to 55 in good health and CMV-seronegative.

This clone appeared once. CDR3 coding DNA: TGTGCCAGCAGAGAGCAGAACACTGAAGCTTTCTTT. Its translation: CASREQNTEAFF. This rearrangement joins TRBV2 to TRBJ1-1, with no clear D. CDR1 and CDR2 (germline): SNHLY, FYNNEI. V was shortened by 6 bases and J by 1 base, with 6 bases between the two germline ends. The CDR3 covers 12 residues.

V is TRBV7-3 and J is TRBJ2-6; the D gene is possibly TRBD2 (5 bases). CDR1 is SGHTA and CDR2 is FQGTGA in the germline V gene. The CDR3 contains 15 residues. The V end lost 3 bases, the J end lost 1 base, and 7 bases lay between the germline ends. CDR3 amino acids: CASSFRESGANVLTF. The CDR3 nucleotides are TGTGCCAGCAGCTTCCGGGAATCTGGGGCCAACGTCCTGACTTTC.

The chain is built from TRBV19 and TRBJ2-1; no reliable D call. Trimming removed 4 bases from V and 3 bases from J, with 10 bases in between. Germline CDR1 is LNHDA and CDR2 is SQIVND (reference sequence). CDR3 size: 14 residues. This chain's CDR3 is CASSTPPGYNEQFF. CDR3 nucleotide sequence: TGTGCCAGTAGTACTCCCCCCGGCTACAATGAGCAGTTCTTC.

The chain has TRBV7-8 and TRBJ1-5; a possible D gene is TRBD1 (6 bases). The CDR3 has 16 residues. The germline gives CDR1 SGHVS, CDR2 FQNEAQ. The ends were cut back, 1 base at V and 3 bases at J, with 13 bases in the middle. CDR3 coding DNA: TGTGCCAGCAGCTTAGGGGCGGGGGCGCCCAATCAGCCCCAGCATTTT. Its translation is CASSLGAGAPNQPQHF. The full variable domain, with the rest looked up from reference TRBV7-8 and TRBJ1-5, is GAGVSQSPRYKVAKRGQDVALRCDPISGHVSLFWYQQALGQGPEFLTYFQNEAQLDKSGLPSDRFFAERPEGSVSTLKIQRTQQEDSAVYLCASSLGAGAPNQPQHFGDGTRLSIL.

This CDR3 is CASSLQTGGNEKLFF. In DNA form, the CDR3 reads TGTGCCAGCAGTCTCCAGACAGGGGGCAATGAAAAACTGTTTTTT. The chain is built from TRBV28 and TRBJ1-4; 10 bases fit TRBD1. The CDR3 loop spans 15 amino acids. J was trimmed by 5 bases and V by 5 bases; bases with no gene match: 5. CDR1 and CDR2 from the germline V gene are MDHEN and SYDVKM.

In DNA, the CDR3 is TGCGCCAGCAGCTTGGAATGGGCGGGGGATGGCTACACCTTC. Protein sequence: CASSLEWAGDGYTF. V is TRBV5-1 and J is TRBJ1-2; possible D gene TRBD1, 5 bases. The CDR3 has 14 residues. Germline V gene data show CDR1 as SGHRS and CDR2 as YFSETQ. V lost 0 bases and J lost 6, with 12 bases in between.